A single T cell receptor beta chain is shown here with its context. Its antigen is unknown. No per-base quality is available; no much larger clone lies one base away. This sample stems from a study of cytomegalovirus exposure and HLA in healthy donors (dated by TCRdb to the late 2010s). Study-level background: In an earlier analysis of roughly 590 of the donors, roughly 300 Gb of sequence data and some 100 million unique TCR beta sequences from some 170 million T cells were reported. An early release covering around 630 HLA-typed donors comprised approximately 300 gigabases of sequencing data and tens of millions of unique TCR sequences. Of the roughly 410 genotyped donors, less than 90% were placed in the genetic ancestry cluster associated with self-reported Caucasian donors. The aim of the study was to test whether cataloging public T cell receptors could identify signatures of past pathogen exposure. Using immunosequencing, the study profiled T cell repertoires from around 680 subjects and related those repertoires to cytomegalovirus serostatus. Besides the first cohort of approximately 710 subjects, a separate validation cohort made up of 120 different subjects was used. To predict cytomegalovirus infection status, the study combined high-throughput TCR immunosequencing, statistical association of individual TCRs with disease status, and machine learning. A later analysis re-analyzed previously published TCR beta repertoires from 650 to 800 donors and added high-resolution HLA genotyping to study TCR occurrence patterns. Rather than drawing on any new phenotypic data, the later analysis identified candidate immune exposures from TCR beta sequences and the way those sequences occurred across donors. An earlier analysis of around 580 of the donors used high-throughput TCR beta sequencing to judge whether each TCR beta V gene segment behaved as functional or pseudogenic. Alongside the repertoire data, information on donor age, sex, ethnicity and CMV serostatus was compiled. Genome-wide SNP genotypes for about three fifths of the roughly 670 donors were used in a later genetic analysis, which treated that subset as a discovery cohort. Every repertoire in the discovery cohort had been generated on one and the same sequencing platform. HLA typing covered class I and class II loci at four-digit resolution. Typing coverage varied by locus: roughly 629-640 donors for A, B, C, DRB1 and DQB1; approximately 560 for DQA1; about 590 for DPA1; 450 to 480 for DPB1. A handful of DR-DQ haplotypes were handled as single units for association and clustering because linkage in the cohort was strong. Across 300 to 500 genotyped donors of the cohort, an average of approximately 240,000 unique TCR beta nucleotide sequences per donor were sequenced, and 15% to 20% of those sequences were non-productive. General conclusions and limits of the study: A further reported finding was that TCR beta sequences accurately predicted the HLA-A and HLA-B alleles for most subjects in the first cohort. A later genetic analysis reported fewer N-insertions in productive TCRs among donors in an Asian-associated ancestry cluster than the roughly 670-donor mean. A later genetic analysis associated a missense DCLRE1C variant with V-gene and J-gene trimming of TCR beta chains, and an independent cohort replicated the association. According to a later analysis, parvovirus B19, influenza, CMV and Epstein-Barr virus appeared linked to several top co-occurrence clusters. According to a later analysis, most CMV-associated TCR beta chains appeared to be HLA-restricted, and the HLA associations seemed to be driven largely by CMV exposure. Because HLA typing was unavailable for some donors at each locus, only the typed subset was used in association tests. In vitro tests confirmed that a few of the cytomegalovirus-associated TCR beta chains recognize cytomegalovirus antigens. Sequencing depth was assumed to be roughly uniform across donors in the presence/absence analyses, though that assumption may not hold. A later analysis found that TCR association rates varied across HLA loci, with DRB1 alleles showing the most associated TCRs and HLA-C alleles the fewest. It was suggested by the authors that the approach could potentially be generalized to other disease states and immunological phenotypes. A later analysis found that HLA-associated TCR beta chains were more clonally expanded and had lower generation probabilities than equally common non-associated chains. Specific HLA alleles were associated with some 15,000 TCR beta sequences at a false discovery rate of 0.05 in a later analysis. Across donors, most TCR sequences were observed very rarely, whereas some public TCRs were present in many individuals. Because the 87-base-pair reads could not distinguish some IMGT-functional V segments, including TRBV6-2 and TRBV6-3, those segments were excluded. Correlated functional status among segregating V segments might be attributable to linkage disequilibrium, but an unknown experimental factor could not be ruled out. The earlier analysis of approximately 590 of the donors excluded roughly 16 rarely observed V segments, including chromosome 9 orphons, because counts were too low. Broadly in line with IMGT annotations, most TCR beta V segments showed up in productive rearrangements about 87% or about 30% of the time in an earlier analysis of approximately 640 of the donors. Only TCR beta chains were sequenced in this cohort, and the absence of alpha or paired-chain data limited detectable features. In both the original and validation cohorts, the classifier was reported to diagnose cytomegalovirus status with high specificity and sensitivity. For the cohort, immune exposure information was limited to CMV serostatus. A cluster of highly shared sequence variants was judged likely to represent a technical artifact of the sequencing pipeline. When HLA alleles, especially DR and DQ, strongly co-occurred, TCR associations were difficult to assign to individual alleles. The study gave a list of 150 to 200 TCR beta chains associated with cytomegalovirus.

Receptors were amplified or captured by the immunoSEQ multiplex PCR assay. A mixture of 60 forward primers for TCR Vbeta segments and 13 reverse primers for TCR Jbeta segments was used in the multiplex PCR. Amplification of the CDR3 region of rearranged TCR beta genes was performed with a multiplex PCR assay on genomic DNA. Amplified TCR beta libraries were sequenced as 87-base-pair reads on the Illumina HiSeq System. Concerning the study's data processing: Across the roughly 640 repertoires, a later analysis counted 78 million or so unique TCR beta chains, about 10 million of which were shared by at least two donors. Raw reads were error-corrected and collapsed into unique sequences with a nearest-neighbor algorithm that merged closely related sequences to remove PCR and sequencing errors. CDR3 sequences were aligned to IMGT reference sequences to assign V, D and J gene segments. For a sequence to be retained, a match of at least six nucleotides was required to both a V gene segment and a J gene segment. Rearrangements were called productive when the CDR3 lacked stop codons and stayed in frame with V and J; all others were non-productive. Following IMGT convention, CDR3 was defined as the stretch from the second conserved V-encoded cysteine up to the conserved J-encoded phenylalanine. Sequences without an unambiguous match to a single V gene segment were excluded from the earlier analysis of about 600 of the donors. An earlier analysis of almost 600 of the donors classified V segments as functional when productive rearrangements were above 56.7% and as segregating when the standard deviation between donors was above 5%. A statistical classification framework was developed to diagnose cytomegalovirus status using the catalog of TCR beta chain sequences. In a later analysis, TCR nucleotide sequences were compared against IMGT/GENE-DB human TR gene sequences so that V and J genes could be assigned. A later analysis assigned CDR3 sequences and most-parsimonious VDJ recombination scenarios with the TCRdist pipeline. In a later analysis, every TCR beta chain was defined by the combination of its CDR3 amino acid sequence and its V-gene family, and reads without a unique V-gene family were dropped. In a later analysis, approximately 590 highly shared, low-generation-probability nucleotide sequences were removed to address suspected cross-contamination and a sequencing artifact. In a later analysis, a clonal expansion index for each public chain was calculated from normalized within-repertoire ranks of inferred template counts. A later analysis computed generation probabilities with a VDJ recombination model fitted to out-of-frame rearrangements, and checked the results against IGoR. In a later analysis, hypergeometric tests were used to score TCR-TCR, TCR-HLA and TCR-CMV co-occurrence, with a repertoire-size bias correction applied to TCR pairs. In a later analysis, false discovery rates were estimated by permuting HLA or CMV assignments 20 times. In a later analysis, co-occurring TCRs were grouped using DBSCAN, with TCRdist sequence similarity added in when clustering inside HLA-allele-positive subsets. Repertoires with fewer than 30,000 or more than 120,000 public chains were left out of co-occurrence clustering, as were five repertoires with anomalous nucleotide sharing. TCRdb re-hosts the immuneACCESS table, in-frame sequences only. Its copies lack some clones; in the studies checked, an unresolved V gene accounts for under half of them, and the cause for the rest is not known. The V and J calls and the clone size are those of that table, but D and trimming were determined from the DNA. Present in this sample are 150,000 to 200,000 clones, about 85% of which were seen just once. The ten largest clonotypes hold around 0.99% of the sample.

Inclusive of the bounding cysteine and phenylalanine, the CDR3 is 16 residues long. The read is trimmed to its CDR3 DNA, 48 bases read in frame from base 1. Germline trimming: 1 base from V, 7 bases from J; junction bases outside gene matches: 9. As encoded in the germline V gene, CDR1 is SGHRS while CDR2 is YFSETQ. In total, about 650 healthy bone marrow donors made up the cohort. At the time of sampling, every cohort member was nominally healthy, though immune exposures that went unrecorded were likely present. The donor was CMV seronegative and was included in the group of several hundred seronegative cohort members. Every donor gave a peripheral blood sample, and the peripheral blood mononuclear cells from that sample were used for TCR beta sequencing. The Qiagen DNeasy Blood Extraction Kit was used to extract genomic DNA from the blood cell samples.

This clonotype was obtained from a boy aged 2-15 years in good health and CMV-seronegative. Sequencing was done on a sample of PBMCs. The V and J segments used are TRBV5-1 and TRBJ2-1; TRBD2 aligns with 9 central bases. The CDR3 has the sequence CASSLRGGRAGNEQFF. The DNA sequence is given as TGCGCCAGCAGCTTGAGGGGCGGGAGGGCCGGGAATGAGCAGTTCTTC. The full variable domain, with segments outside the CDR3 supplied by the reference TRBV5-1 and TRBJ2-1 proteins, appears as KAGVTQTPRYLIKTRGQQVTLSCSPISGHRSVSWYQQTPGQGLQFLFEYFSETQRNKGNFPGRFSGRQFSNSRSEMNVSTLELGDSALYLCASSLRGGRAGNEQFFGPGTRLTVL.